This TCR beta chain is from a study of blood T cell repertoires in COVID-19. V was pared by 6 bases and J by 1 base, with 3 bases of the junction left unmatched. In germline, CDR1 is WNHNN, CDR2 SYGVQD (reference sequence). The CDR3 has 14 residues. Clones were sequenced by immunoSEQ multiplex PCR, and TCRdb holds only the in-frame ones, with some missing. The profile shows about 190,000 clones, approximately 90% of them singletons. The TCR was taken from a man over 45 with acute or convalescent COVID-19. The J gene is TRBJ2-7, the V gene TRBV10-1; 10 nucleotides line up with TRBD2. Specimen: peripheral blood. CDR3 sequence: CASSSGRVSYEQYF. The CDR3 region has the DNA TGCGCCAGCAGCAGCGGGAGGGTTTCCTACGAGCAGTACTTC.